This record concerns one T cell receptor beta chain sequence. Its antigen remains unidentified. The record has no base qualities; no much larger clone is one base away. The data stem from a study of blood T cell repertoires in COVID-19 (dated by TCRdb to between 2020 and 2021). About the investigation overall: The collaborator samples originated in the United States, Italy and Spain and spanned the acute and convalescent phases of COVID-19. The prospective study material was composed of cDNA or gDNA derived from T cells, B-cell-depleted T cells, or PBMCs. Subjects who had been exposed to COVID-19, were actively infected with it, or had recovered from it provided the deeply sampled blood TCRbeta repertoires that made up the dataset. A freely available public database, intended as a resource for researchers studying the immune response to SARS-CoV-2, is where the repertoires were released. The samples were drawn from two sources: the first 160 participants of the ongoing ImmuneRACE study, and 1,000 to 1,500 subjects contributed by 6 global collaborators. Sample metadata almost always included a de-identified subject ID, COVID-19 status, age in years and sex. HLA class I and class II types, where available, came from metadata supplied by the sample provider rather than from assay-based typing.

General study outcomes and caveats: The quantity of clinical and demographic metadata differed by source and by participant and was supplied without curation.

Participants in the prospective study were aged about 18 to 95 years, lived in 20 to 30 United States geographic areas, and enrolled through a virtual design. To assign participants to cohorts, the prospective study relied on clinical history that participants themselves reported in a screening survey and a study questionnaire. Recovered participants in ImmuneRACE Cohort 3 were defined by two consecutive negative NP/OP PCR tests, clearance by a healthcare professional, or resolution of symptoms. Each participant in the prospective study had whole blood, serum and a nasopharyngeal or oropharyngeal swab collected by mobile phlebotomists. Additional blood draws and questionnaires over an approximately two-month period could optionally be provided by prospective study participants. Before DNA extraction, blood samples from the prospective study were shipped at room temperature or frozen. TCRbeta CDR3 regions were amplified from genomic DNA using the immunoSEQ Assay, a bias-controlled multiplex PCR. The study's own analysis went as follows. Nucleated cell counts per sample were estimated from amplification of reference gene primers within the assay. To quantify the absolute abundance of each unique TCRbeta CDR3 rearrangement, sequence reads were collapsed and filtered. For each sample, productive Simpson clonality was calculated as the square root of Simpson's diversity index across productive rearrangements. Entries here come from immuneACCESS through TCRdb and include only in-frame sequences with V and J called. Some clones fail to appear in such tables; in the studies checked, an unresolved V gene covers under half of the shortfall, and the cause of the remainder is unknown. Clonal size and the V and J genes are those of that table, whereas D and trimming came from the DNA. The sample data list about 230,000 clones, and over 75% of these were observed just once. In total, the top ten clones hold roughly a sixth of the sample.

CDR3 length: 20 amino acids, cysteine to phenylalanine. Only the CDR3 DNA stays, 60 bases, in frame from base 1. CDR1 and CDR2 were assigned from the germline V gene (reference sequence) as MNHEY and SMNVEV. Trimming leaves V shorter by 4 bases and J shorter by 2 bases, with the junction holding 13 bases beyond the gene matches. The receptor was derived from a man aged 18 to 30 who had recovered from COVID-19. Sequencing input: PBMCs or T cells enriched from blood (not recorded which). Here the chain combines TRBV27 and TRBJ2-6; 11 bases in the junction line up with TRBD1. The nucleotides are TGTGCCAGCAGTTCCCCTTGGGGGACAGGGGGGTCGGCTGGGGCCAACGTCCTGACTTTC. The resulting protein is CASSSPWGTGGSAGANVLTF.